This entry lists 20 T cell receptor beta chains sequenced from one sample in a study of control samples from healthy donors and cancer patients. The method was immunoSEQ multiplex PCR; TCRdb's version includes in-frame clones alone and lacks a portion of them. This sample has around 80,000 clones, with around 93% found just once. The material sequenced was blood. These receptors were collected from a woman in her thirties in good health.

This chain uses TRBV11-2 with TRBJ1-4, with D possibly TRBD1 on 6 matching bases. With 5 bases removed from V and 4 bases from J, the gap between germline ends came to 17 bases. The CDR3 sequence is 16 residues long. CDR1 SGHAT and CDR2 FQNNGV come from the germline V gene. The CDR3 DNA is TGTGCCAGCAGCCGAAGTACTGGACAGATTAATGAAAAACTGTTTTTT. It specifies CASSRSTGQINEKLFF.

This clone has only one observation. The V call is TRBV29-1, the J call TRBJ2-1, with no clear D. CDR3 length: 11 amino acids. V shed 3 bases and J shed 7 bases, with 7 bases lying between them. Per the germline V gene, CDR1 is SQVTM and CDR2 is ANQGSEA. For the CDR3, the DNA is TGCAGCGTTGACCCCGGGAATGAGCAGTTCTTC. This encodes CSVDPGNEQFF.

The chain has TRBV2 and TRBJ1-1; D uncertain. The V end lost 5 bases, the J end lost 8 bases, and 6 bases lay between the germline ends. This CDR3 has 10 amino acids. Germline-derived CDR1 and CDR2 are SNHLY and FYNNEI. The DNA of the CDR3 is TGTGCCAGCAGTCAAAGGGAAGCTTTCTTT. As protein: CASSQREAFF.

This chain joins TRBV7-2 and TRBJ2-5, with 9 bases lining up with TRBD1. V trimming: 1 base; J trimming: 2 bases; junction bases outside the gene matches: 5. Germline V gene lookup returns CDR1 SGHTA and CDR2 FQGNSA. The CDR3 is 16 residues long. The CDR3 region has the DNA TGTGCCAGCAGCTTAGACAGGGGGCGAATACAAGAGACCCAGTACTTC. Protein sequence: CASSLDRGRIQETQYF. The whole variable domain, remainder taken from reference TRBV7-2 and TRBJ2-5, is GAGVSQSPSNKVTEKGKDVELRCDPISGHTALYWYRQSLGQGLEFLIYFQGNSAPDKSGLPSDRFSAERTGGSVSTLTIQRTQQEDSAVYLCASSLDRGRIQETQYFGPGTRLLVL.

V gene TRBV30 combines with J gene TRBJ1-6; the match to TRBD1 covers 7 bases. After removal of 3 bases from V and 0 bases from J, the junction contained 8 bases not matched to a gene. Germline lookup yields CDR1 GTSNPN and CDR2 SVGIG (reference sequence). This CDR3 has 17 residues. CDR3 region: CAWSPTGASSYNSPLHF. As DNA, the CDR3 is TGTGCCTGGAGCCCAACAGGGGCAAGCTCCTATAATTCACCCCTCCACTTT.

The gene calls are TRBV4-2 and TRBJ2-3, with D perhaps TRBD1 or TRBD2 (6 bases each). CDR1 is LGHNA and CDR2 is YNFKEQ in the germline V gene. This CDR3 spans 15 amino acids. The ends were cut back, 0 bases at V and 4 bases at J, with 11 bases in the middle. The CDR3 loop is CASSQEWGAADTQYF. As DNA, the CDR3 is TGTGCCAGCAGCCAAGAATGGGGGGCCGCAGATACGCAGTATTTT.

This clone was seen more than once but under ten times. The J gene is TRBJ2-7, the V gene TRBV3-1 (or the pseudogene TRBV3-2), with D perhaps matching TRBD2 (6 bases). Germline CDR1 LGHDT, CDR2 YNNKEL (reference sequence). This CDR3 comprises 15 residues. Trimming pared 0 bases from V and 1 base from J, leaving 10 bases between. The CDR3 is CASSQESLASYEQYF. Here the CDR3 DNA reads TGTGCCAGCAGCCAAGAATCCCTAGCGTCCTACGAGCAGTACTTC.

The chain combines TRBV19 with TRBJ1-1, with 9 bases lining up with TRBD1. The CDR3 length is 14 residues. The ends lost 7 bases at V and 5 bases at J; junction bases unmatched: 8. Germline assignment: CDR1 LNHDA and CDR2 SQIVND (reference sequence). The CDR3 DNA follows: TGTGCCAGTACCCTGGGACAGGGAAGGACTGAAGCTTTCTTT. Translating it yields CASTLGQGRTEAFF.

J is TRBJ2-5 and V is TRBV18; D not certain. V lost 2 bases and J 3 bases, leaving 4 bases between the germline ends. CDR3 length: 12 amino acids. Germline V gives CDR1 KGHSH, CDR2 LQKENI. The CDR3 DNA reads as TGTGCCAGCTCACCAAATGAAGAGACCCAGTACTTC. It specifies CASSPNEETQYF.

The chain is built from TRBV6-5 and TRBJ1-1; 8 bases line up with TRBD1. Trimming cost V 5 bases and J 11 bases; bases outside gene matches: 10. Germline V lookup: CDR1 MNHEY, CDR2 SVGAGI. This CDR3 has 13 amino acids. CDR3 DNA sequence: TGTGCCAGCAGTAACCGGGACGACAGGGGTGCTTTCTTT. Protein: CASSNRDDRGAFF.

Details on this clone: No conserved phenylalanine or tryptophan is present at the end of the CDR3, so a read error is the likely explanation. This chain uses TRBV6-5 with TRBJ1-2; 8 bases fit TRBD1. The CDR3 extends over 15 amino acids. V shed 2 bases, J shed 6 bases, and the junction held 8 bases outside the gene matches. Germline CDR1 and CDR2: MNHEY and SVGAGI. The CDR3 loop is CASSYRSTGGDGYTL. The DNA of the CDR3 is TGTGCCAGCAGTTACCGTTCAACAGGGGGGGATGGCTACACCCTC.

The J gene is TRBJ1-2, the V gene TRBV25-1; the match to TRBD1 covers 7 bases. Unmatched junction bases numbered 8, after V lost 5 bases and J lost 5 bases. This CDR3 comprises 14 residues. Germline values: CDR1 MGHDK, CDR2 SYGVNS. For the CDR3, the DNA is TGTGCCAGCAGTTTCCAGGACAGGCCTTATGGCTACACCTTC. Its translation is CASSFQDRPYGYTF.

V gene TRBV11-3 combines with J gene TRBJ2-7, with D possibly TRBD1 on 6 matching bases. In germline, CDR1 is SGHNT, CDR2 YENEEA. With 3 bases removed from V and 2 bases from J, the gap between germline ends came to 17 bases. The CDR3 is 16 residues long. Written as DNA, the CDR3 is TGTGCCAGCAGCTTCTTAGGCCCTTGGGACACCTACGAGCAGTACGTC. Its protein product is CASSFLGPWDTYEQYV.

The genes are TRBV2 and TRBJ1-1; D not resolved. V gave up 1 base and J gave up 5 bases, with 8 bases separating them. The CDR3 sequence is 13 residues long. The V gene's germline CDR1 is SNHLY and CDR2 FYNNEI. The chain's CDR3 is CASSEERGTEAFF. The CDR3 bases are TGTGCCAGCAGTGAAGAGAGAGGGACTGAAGCTTTCTTT.

The genes are TRBV19 and TRBJ2-3; 7 bases align to TRBD2. The CDR3 has 16 amino acids. Per germline, CDR1 LNHDA and CDR2 SQIVND (reference sequence). V shed 5 bases, J shed 1 base, and the junction held 9 bases outside the gene matches. The CDR3 sequence: CASSRLWGGGTDTQYF. The CDR3, as DNA: TGTGCCAGTAGTCGACTTTGGGGGGGAGGCACAGATACGCAGTATTTT.

The chain uses TRBV5-1 and TRBJ2-5, with D unclear. This CDR3 has 13 residues. Per the germline V gene, CDR1 is SGHRS and CDR2 is YFSETQ. Deletions cut 0 bases from V and 2 bases from J, with 5 bases between. CDR3 residues: CASSLALQETQYF. In DNA, the CDR3 is TGCGCCAGCAGCTTGGCTCTACAAGAGACCCAGTACTTC.

The chain combines TRBV7-3 with TRBJ1-1, with TRBD1 identical over 9 bases. Germline V gives CDR1 SGHTA, CDR2 FQGTGA. J was trimmed by 0 bases and V by 3 bases; bases with no gene match: 14. The CDR3 runs to 19 residues. The CDR3 protein is CASSLGQGSSKGVNTEAFF. For the CDR3, the DNA is TGTGCCAGCAGCTTGGGACAGGGCTCTTCGAAGGGCGTGAACACTGAAGCTTTCTTT.

V is TRBV6-1 and J is TRBJ2-7; 8 bases fit TRBD2. The CDR3 is 14 residues long. The germline V gene has CDR1 MNHNS and CDR2 SASEGT. V was pared by 1 base and J by 2 bases, with 1 base of the junction left unmatched. The CDR3 loop is CASSEVAGPYEQYV. CDR3 coding DNA: TGTGCCAGCAGTGAAGTAGCGGGGCCCTACGAGCAGTACGTC.

The chain has TRBV12-3 or TRBV12-4 and TRBJ1-3; no reliable D call. Deletions cut 4 bases from V and 4 bases from J, with 8 bases between. This CDR3 comprises 13 residues. CDR3 in amino acids: CASSSYGGNTIYF. The CDR3 nucleotides read TGTGCCAGCAGTTCCTACGGGGGAAACACCATATATTTT.

The CDR3 DNA sequence: TGCGCCAGCCGCTATCGCCAGGCGTTGAACACTGAAGCTTTCTTT. It codes for CASRYRQALNTEAFF. The chain recombines TRBV5-1 with TRBJ1-1, with D hard to call. Germline assignment: CDR1 SGHRS and CDR2 YFSETQ. This CDR3 spans 15 amino acids. The V end was cut by 7 bases, the J end by 0 bases, with 16 bases between.